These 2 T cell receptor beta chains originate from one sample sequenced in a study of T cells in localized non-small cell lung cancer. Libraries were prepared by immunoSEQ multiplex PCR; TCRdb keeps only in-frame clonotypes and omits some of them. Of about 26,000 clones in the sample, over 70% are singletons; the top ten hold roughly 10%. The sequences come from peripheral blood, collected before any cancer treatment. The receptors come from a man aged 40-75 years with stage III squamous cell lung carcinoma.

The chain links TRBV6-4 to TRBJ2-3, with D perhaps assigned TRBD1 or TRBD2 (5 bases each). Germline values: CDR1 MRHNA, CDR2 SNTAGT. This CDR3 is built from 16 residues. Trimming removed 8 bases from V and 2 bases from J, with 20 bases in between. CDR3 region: CASERREGWPTDTQYF. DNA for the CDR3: TGTGCCAGCGAGAGAAGAGAGGGGTGGCCCACAGATACGCAGTATTTT.

DNA for the CDR3: TGTGCCAGTAGTACCGTAGGCGGATACAATGAGCAGTTCTTC. It encodes CASSTVGGYNEQFF. The J gene is TRBJ2-1, the V gene TRBV19; unclear D gene. Trimming left V 4 bases short and J 4 bases short, with 11 bases between. Germline V lookup: CDR1 LNHDA, CDR2 SQIVND (reference sequence). The CDR3 is made up of 14 amino acids.